The 6 T cell receptor beta chains reported below all come from one sample, sequenced in a study of blood T cell repertoires in COVID-19. The table came from immunoSEQ multiplex PCR; TCRdb's copy has only in-frame clones and leaves some out. The sample lists about 170,000 clones, 84% occurring once. The sequencing input was peripheral blood. These receptors were collected from a woman aged 80 or over with COVID-19, enrolled during active disease.

The chain couples TRBV4-1 to TRBJ2-5; 8 nucleotides match TRBD1. Germline lookup yields CDR1 MGHRA and CDR2 YSYEKL. J gave up 6 bases and V 5 bases, and 11 bases lay outside the gene matches. CDR3 length: 15 amino acids. This chain's CDR3 is CASSFETGVLKTQYF. The CDR3 DNA reads as TGCGCCAGCAGCTTCGAGACAGGGGTTTTGAAGACCCAGTACTTC.

The V call is TRBV27, the J call TRBJ2-7; 7 bases agree with TRBD1. Germline assignment: CDR1 MNHEY and CDR2 SMNVEV (reference sequence). The CDR3 contains 15 residues. The junction had 10 bases not matched to a gene; V was cut back by 6 bases and J by 2 bases. The CDR3 region is CASSLQGRAPYEQYF. CDR3 coding DNA: TGTGCCAGCAGCCTACAGGGGCGGGCCCCCTACGAGCAGTACTTC.

The chain joins TRBV2 to TRBJ2-1, with 7 nucleotides matching TRBD1. Germline V gene data show CDR1 as SNHLY and CDR2 as FYNNEI. The CDR3 loop spans 16 amino acids. Germline trimming cut 2 bases from V and 4 bases from J; bases unmatched to any gene: 8. CDR3 region: CASSESTGARYNEQFF. CDR3 bases: TGTGCCAGCAGTGAATCCACAGGGGCGAGGTACAATGAGCAGTTCTTC.

Regarding this clone: Other DNA sequences in the sample encode the same CDR3. V usage is TRBV5-4 and J usage is TRBJ2-7; TRBD2 might be the D (6 bases). Germline assignment: CDR1 SGHNT and CDR2 YYREEE (reference sequence). CDR3 size: 13 residues. Trimming stripped 4 bases from V and 4 bases from J, with 12 bases between. CDR3 bases: TGTGCCAGCAGCCTGACTGGGGGGTACGAGCAGTACTTC. Translated, it gives CASSLTGGYEQYF.

The J gene is TRBJ2-7, the V gene TRBV18; maybe TRBD2 (6 bases). This CDR3 is built from 14 residues. The germline gives CDR1 KGHSH, CDR2 LQKENI. V lost 3 bases, J lost 2 bases, and 11 bases lay in between. CDR3 residues: CASSPEGITYEQYF. CDR3 DNA: TGTGCCAGCTCACCGGAGGGGATAACCTACGAGCAGTACTTC.

This chain uses TRBV19 with TRBJ1-6; 8 positions agree with TRBD1. Per germline, CDR1 LNHDA and CDR2 SQIVND (reference sequence). This CDR3 is 15 amino acids long. The ends lost 3 bases at V and 9 bases at J; junction bases unmatched: 7. CDR3 in DNA: TGTGCCAGTAGTATCGCGGGACAGGTGTCTTCACCCCTCCACTTT. This translates into CASSIAGQVSSPLHF.